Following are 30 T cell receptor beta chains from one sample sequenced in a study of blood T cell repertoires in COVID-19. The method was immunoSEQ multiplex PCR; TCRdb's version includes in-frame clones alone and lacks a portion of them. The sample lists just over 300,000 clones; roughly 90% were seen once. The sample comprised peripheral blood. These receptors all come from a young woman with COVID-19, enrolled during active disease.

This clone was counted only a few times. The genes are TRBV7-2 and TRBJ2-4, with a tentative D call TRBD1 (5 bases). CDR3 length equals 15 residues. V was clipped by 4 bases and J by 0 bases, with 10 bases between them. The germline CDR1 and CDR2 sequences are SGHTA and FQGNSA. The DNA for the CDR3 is TGTGCCAGCAGCTCGCGACAGCTAGCCAAAAACATTCAGTACTTC. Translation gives CASSSRQLAKNIQYF.

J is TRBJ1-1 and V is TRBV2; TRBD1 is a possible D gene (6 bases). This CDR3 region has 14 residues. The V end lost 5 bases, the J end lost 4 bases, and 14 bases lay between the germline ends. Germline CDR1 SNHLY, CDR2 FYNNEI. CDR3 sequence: CASSPDRTITEAFF. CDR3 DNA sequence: TGTGCCAGCAGTCCCGACAGGACGATCACTGAAGCTTTCTTT.

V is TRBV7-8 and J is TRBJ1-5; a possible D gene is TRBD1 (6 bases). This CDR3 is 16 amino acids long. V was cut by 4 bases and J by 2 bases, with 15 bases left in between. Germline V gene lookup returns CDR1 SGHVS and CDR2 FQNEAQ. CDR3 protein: CASSSRGGVGNQPQHF. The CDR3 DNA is TGTGCCAGCAGCTCGAGAGGGGGTGTGGGCAATCAGCCCCAGCATTTT.

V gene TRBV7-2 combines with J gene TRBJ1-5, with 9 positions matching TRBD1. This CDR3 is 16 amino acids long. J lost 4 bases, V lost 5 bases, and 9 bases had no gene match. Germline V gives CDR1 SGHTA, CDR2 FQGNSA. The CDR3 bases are TGTGCCAGCAGCCCCCGGACAGGGGCCCTTAATCAGCCCCAGCATTTT. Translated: CASSPRTGALNQPQHF. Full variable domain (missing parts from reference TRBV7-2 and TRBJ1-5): GAGVSQSPSNKVTEKGKDVELRCDPISGHTALYWYRQSLGQGLEFLIYFQGNSAPDKSGLPSDRFSAERTGGSVSTLTIQRTQQEDSAVYLCASSPRTGALNQPQHFGDGTRLSIL.

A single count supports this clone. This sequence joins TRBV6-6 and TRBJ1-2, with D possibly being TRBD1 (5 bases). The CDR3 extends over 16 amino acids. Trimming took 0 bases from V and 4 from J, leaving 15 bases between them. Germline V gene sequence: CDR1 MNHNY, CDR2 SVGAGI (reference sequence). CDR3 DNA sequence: TGTGCCAGCAGTTACTCGGCAGGACAAAGCCGCTATGGCTACACCTTC. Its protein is CASSYSAGQSRYGYTF.

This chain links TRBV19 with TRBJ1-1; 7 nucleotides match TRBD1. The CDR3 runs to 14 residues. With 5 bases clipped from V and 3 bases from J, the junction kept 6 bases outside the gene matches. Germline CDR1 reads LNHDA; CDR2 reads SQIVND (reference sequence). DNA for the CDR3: TGTGCCAGTAGTTACGACAGGGTGGACACTGAAGCTTTCTTT. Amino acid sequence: CASSYDRVDTEAFF.

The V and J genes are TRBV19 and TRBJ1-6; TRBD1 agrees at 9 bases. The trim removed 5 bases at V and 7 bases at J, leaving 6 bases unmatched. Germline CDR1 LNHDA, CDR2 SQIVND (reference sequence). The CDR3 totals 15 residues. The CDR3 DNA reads TGTGCCAGTAGTCTCGACACAGGGGGCAATTCACCCCTCCACTTT. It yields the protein CASSLDTGGNSPLHF. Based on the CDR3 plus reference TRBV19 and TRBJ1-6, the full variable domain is DGGITQSPKYLFRKEGQNVTLSCEQNLNHDAMYWYRQDPGQGLRLIYYSQIVNDFQKGDIAEGYSVSREKKESFPLTVTSAQKNPTAFYLCASSLDTGGNSPLHFGNGTRLTVT.

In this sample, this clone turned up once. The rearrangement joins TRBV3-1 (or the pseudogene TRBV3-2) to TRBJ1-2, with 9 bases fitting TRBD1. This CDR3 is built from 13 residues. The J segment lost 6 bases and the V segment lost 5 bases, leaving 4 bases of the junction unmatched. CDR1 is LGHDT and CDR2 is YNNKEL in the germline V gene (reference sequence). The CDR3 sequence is CASSSRTGDGYTF. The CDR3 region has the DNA TGTGCCAGCAGCTCACGGACAGGGGATGGCTACACCTTC.

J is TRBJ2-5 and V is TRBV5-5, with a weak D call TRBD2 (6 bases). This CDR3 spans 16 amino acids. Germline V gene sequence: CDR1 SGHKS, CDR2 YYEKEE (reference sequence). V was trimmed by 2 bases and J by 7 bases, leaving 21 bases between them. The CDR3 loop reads CASSFGISGTGGTQYF. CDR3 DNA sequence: TGTGCCAGCAGCTTTGGAATTTCCGGGACCGGGGGGACCCAGTACTTC.

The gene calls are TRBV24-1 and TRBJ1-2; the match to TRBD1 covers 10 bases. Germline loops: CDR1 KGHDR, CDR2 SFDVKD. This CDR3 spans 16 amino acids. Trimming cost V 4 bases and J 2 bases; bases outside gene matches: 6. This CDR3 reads CATSERDRGSNYGYTF. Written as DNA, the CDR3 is TGTGCCACCAGTGAACGGGACAGGGGTTCGAACTATGGCTACACCTTC.

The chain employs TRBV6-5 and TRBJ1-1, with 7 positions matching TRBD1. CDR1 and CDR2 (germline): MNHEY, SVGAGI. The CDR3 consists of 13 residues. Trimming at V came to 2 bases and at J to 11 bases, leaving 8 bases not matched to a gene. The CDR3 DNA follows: TGTGCCAGCAGTTACGCACAGGGGATGCCGGCTTTCTTT. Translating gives CASSYAQGMPAFF.

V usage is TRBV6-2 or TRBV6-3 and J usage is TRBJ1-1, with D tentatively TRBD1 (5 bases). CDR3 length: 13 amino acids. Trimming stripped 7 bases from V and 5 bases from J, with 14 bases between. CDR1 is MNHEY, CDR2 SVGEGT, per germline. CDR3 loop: CASNPTGWTEAFF. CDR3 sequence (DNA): TGTGCCAGCAACCCAACAGGATGGACTGAAGCTTTCTTT.

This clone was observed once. CDR3 region: CASRYGRNYGYTF. In DNA form, the CDR3 reads TGTGCCAGCAGGTATGGCCGAAACTATGGCTACACCTTC. The chain links TRBV13 to TRBJ1-2; D is unclear. Germline V lookup: CDR1 PRHDT, CDR2 FYEKMQ (reference sequence). CDR3 length: 13 residues. Trimming left V 6 bases short and J 2 bases short, with 10 bases between.

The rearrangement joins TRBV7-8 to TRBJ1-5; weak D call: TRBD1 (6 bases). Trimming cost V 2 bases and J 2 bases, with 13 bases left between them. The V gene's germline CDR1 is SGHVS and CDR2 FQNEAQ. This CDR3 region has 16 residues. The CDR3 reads CASSLRGGGGNQPQHF. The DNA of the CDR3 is TGTGCCAGCAGCTTACGGGGAGGGGGAGGCAATCAGCCCCAGCATTTT.

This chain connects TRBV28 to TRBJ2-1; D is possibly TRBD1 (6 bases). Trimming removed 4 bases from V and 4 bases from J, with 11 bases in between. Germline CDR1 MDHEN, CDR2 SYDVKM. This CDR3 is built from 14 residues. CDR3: CASSYRARYNEQFF. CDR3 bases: TGTGCCAGCAGTTACAGGGCCCGTTACAATGAGCAGTTCTTC.

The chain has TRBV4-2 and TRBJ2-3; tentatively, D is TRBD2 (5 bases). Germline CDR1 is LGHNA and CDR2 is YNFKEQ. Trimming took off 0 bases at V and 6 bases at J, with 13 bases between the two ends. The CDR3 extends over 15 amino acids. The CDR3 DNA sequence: TGTGCCAGCAGCCAAGAAGGAACTAGATTGGATACGCAGTATTTT. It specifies CASSQEGTRLDTQYF.

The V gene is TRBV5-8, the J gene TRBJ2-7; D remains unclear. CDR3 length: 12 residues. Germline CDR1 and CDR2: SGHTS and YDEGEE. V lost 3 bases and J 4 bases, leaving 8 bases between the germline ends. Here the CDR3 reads CASSSRWYEQYV. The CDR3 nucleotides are TGTGCCAGCAGCTCTCGGTGGTACGAGCAGTACGTC.

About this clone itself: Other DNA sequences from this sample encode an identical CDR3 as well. The CDR3 loop is CASSQDGPYEQYF. Here the CDR3 DNA reads TGTGCCAGCAGCCAAGATGGCCCCTACGAGCAGTACTTC. V and J are TRBV3-1 (or the pseudogene TRBV3-2) and TRBJ2-7; D gene ambiguous. This CDR3 is 13 amino acids long. CDR1 is LGHDT and CDR2 is YNNKEL in the germline V gene (reference sequence). V was shortened by 0 bases and J by 2 bases, with 5 bases between the two germline ends.

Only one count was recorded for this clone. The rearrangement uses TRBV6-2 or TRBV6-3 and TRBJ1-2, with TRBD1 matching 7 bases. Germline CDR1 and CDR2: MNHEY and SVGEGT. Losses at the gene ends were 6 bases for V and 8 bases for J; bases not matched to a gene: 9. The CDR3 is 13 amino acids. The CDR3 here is CASSTGALSGYTF. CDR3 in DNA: TGTGCCAGCAGCACAGGGGCGTTATCAGGCTACACCTTC.

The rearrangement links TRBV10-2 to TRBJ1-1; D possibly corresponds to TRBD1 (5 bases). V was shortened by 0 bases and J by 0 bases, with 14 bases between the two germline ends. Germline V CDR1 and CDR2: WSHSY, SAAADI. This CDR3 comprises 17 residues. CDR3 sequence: CASSESLGGGVNTEAFF. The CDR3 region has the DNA TGCGCCAGCAGTGAGTCGTTGGGGGGAGGGGTGAACACTGAAGCTTTCTTT.

DNA for the CDR3: TGCGCCAGCAAAAGAAGCAGCGACAATGAAAAACTGTTTTTT. Translated, it gives CASKRSSDNEKLFF. This sequence joins TRBV5-1 and TRBJ1-4, with no clear D. The germline CDR1 and CDR2 sequences are SGHRS and YFSETQ. Trimming took off 6 bases at V and 5 bases at J, with 14 bases between the two ends. The CDR3 is 14 residues long.

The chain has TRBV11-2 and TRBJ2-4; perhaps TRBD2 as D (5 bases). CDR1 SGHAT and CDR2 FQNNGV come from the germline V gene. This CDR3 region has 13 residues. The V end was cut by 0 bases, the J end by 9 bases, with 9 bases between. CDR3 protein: CASSLEGRGIQYF. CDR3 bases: TGTGCCAGCAGCTTAGAAGGACGGGGCATTCAGTACTTC.

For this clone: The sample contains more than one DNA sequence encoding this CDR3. Here the CDR3 reads CASSPGGSGNTIYF. In DNA, the CDR3 is TGTGCCAGCAGCCCAGGGGGCTCGGGAAACACCATATATTTT. The V gene is TRBV28, the J gene TRBJ1-3; 8 positions agree with TRBD1. The CDR3 is 14 residues long. Looked up from germline, CDR1 is MDHEN and CDR2 is SYDVKM. J was trimmed by 4 bases and V by 6 bases; bases with no gene match: 5.

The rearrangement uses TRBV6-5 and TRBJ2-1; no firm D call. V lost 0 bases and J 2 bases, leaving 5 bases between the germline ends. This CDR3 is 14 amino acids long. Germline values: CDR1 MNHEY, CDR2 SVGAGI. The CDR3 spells CASSYSGPYNEQFF. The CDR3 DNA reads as TGTGCCAGCAGTTACTCTGGCCCCTACAATGAGCAGTTCTTC.

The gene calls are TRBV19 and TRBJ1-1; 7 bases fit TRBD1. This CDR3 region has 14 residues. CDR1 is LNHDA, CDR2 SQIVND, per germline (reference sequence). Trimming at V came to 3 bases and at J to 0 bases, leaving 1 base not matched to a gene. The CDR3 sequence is CASSIQGVNTEAFF. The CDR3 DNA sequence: TGTGCCAGTAGTATTCAGGGGGTGAACACTGAAGCTTTCTTT.

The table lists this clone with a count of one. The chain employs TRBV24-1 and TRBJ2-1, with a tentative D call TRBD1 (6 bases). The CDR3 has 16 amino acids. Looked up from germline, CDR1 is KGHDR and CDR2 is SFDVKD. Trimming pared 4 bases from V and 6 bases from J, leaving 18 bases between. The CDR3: CATSDPRQDISNEQFF. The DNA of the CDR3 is TGTGCCACCAGTGACCCGAGACAGGACATTAGCAATGAGCAGTTCTTC.

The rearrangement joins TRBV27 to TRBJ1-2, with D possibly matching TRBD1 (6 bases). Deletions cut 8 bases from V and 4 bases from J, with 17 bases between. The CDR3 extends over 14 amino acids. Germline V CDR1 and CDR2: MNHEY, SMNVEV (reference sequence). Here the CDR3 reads CASGPQGLGYGYTF. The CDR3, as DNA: TGTGCCAGCGGACCCCAGGGGCTCGGCTATGGCTACACCTTC.

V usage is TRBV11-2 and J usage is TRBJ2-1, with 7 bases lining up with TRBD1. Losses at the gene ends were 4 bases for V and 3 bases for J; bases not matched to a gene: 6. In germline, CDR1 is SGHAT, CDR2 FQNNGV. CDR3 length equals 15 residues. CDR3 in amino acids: CASSSQGVIYNEQFF. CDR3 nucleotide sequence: TGTGCCAGCAGCTCGCAGGGGGTTATCTACAATGAGCAGTTCTTC.

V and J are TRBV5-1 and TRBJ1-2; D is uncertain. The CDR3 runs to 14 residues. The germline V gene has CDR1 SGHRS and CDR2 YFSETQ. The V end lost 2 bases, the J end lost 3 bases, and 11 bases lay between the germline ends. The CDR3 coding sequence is TGCGCCAGCAGCTTCTACCTTGGAGACTATGGCTACACCTTC. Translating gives CASSFYLGDYGYTF.

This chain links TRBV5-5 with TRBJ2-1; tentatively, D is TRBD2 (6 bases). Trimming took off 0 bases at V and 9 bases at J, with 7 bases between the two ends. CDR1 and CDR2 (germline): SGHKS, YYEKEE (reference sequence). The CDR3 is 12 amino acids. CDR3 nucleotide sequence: TGTGCCAGCAGCTTGGTGGGGGGTGAGCAGTTCTTC. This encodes CASSLVGGEQFF.